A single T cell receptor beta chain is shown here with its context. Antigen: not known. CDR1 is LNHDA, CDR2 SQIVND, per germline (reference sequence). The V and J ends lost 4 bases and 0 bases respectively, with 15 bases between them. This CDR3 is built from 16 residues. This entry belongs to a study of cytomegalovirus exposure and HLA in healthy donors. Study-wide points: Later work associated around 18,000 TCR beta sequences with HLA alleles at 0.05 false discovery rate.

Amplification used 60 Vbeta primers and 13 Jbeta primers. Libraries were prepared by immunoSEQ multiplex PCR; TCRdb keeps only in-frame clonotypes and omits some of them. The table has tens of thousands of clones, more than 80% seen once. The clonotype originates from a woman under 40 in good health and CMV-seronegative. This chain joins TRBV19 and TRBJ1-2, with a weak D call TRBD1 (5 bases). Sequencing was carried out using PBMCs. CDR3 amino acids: CASSTSGDQANYGYTF. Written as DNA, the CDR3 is TGTGCCAGTAGTACCTCGGGGGACCAAGCTAACTATGGCTACACCTTC.